This is a list of T cell receptor beta chains from one sample in a study of CD8 T cells in Susac syndrome. One entry per CDR3 protein, called by TCRdb with MiXCR from the immunoSEQ multiplex PCR reads. The sample yields some 140,000 distinct CDR3 sequences, just under 95% seen once. The sequenced sample was CD8+ T cells from PBMCs. The source is a human donor with Susac syndrome. Each CDR3 is given with its conserved first and last residue. A D gene is named only where the DNA matches it firmly.

>TRBD2|TRBJ2-3|TRBV2
TGTGCCAGCAGACCGGGACTAGCGGGAACAGATACGCAGTATTTT
CASRPGLAGTDTQYF
>TRBD1|TRBJ1-5|TRBV3-1
TGTGCCAGCAGCCAAGGGTTGGGGACAGGAATTTATCAGCCCCAGCATTTT
CASSQGLGTGIYQPQHF
>NA|TRBJ2-4|TRBV7-9
TGTGCCAGCAGTCAAGCAGGGGTAGCCAAAAACATTCAGTACTTC
CASSQAGVAKNIQYF
>NA|TRBJ1-2|TRBV9
TGTGCCAGCAGCGTAGGTGGGGTTCATGGCTACACCTTC
CASSVGGVHGYTF
>NA|TRBJ2-1|TRBV11-2
TGTGCCAGCATCCTAGACGGTAATGAGCAGTTCTTC
CASILDGNEQFF
>TRBD2|TRBJ2-5|TRBV12-3/TRBV12-4
TGTGCCAGCAGGGGACTAGCGGGAGTGGAGACCCAGTACTTC
CASRGLAGVETQYF
>NA|TRBJ1-5|TRBV5-1
TGCGCCAGCAGCCCAATCTCCGGTGGTCAGCCCCAGCATTTT
CASSPISGGQPQHF
>NA|TRBJ2-7|TRBV5-5
TGTGCCAGCAGCTTGACAGAACTTACCTACGAGCAGTACTTC
CASSLTELTYEQYF
>NA|TRBJ2-7|TRBV9
TGTGCCAGCAGCGCGGAGGGCATGCACGAGCAGTACTTC
CASSAEGMHEQYF
>TRBD2|TRBJ2-1|TRBV2
TGTGCCAGCAGTACCACTAGCGGGAGTGTCAATGAGCAGTTCTTC
CASSTTSGSVNEQFF
>NA|TRBJ2-5|TRBV29-1
TGCAGCGTTGATGGGATACGACAGGAACAAGAGACCCAGTACTTC
CSVDGIRQEQETQYF
>TRBD1|TRBJ2-7|TRBV9
TGTGCCAGCAGCGGTGCCGGGACAGGGGCCTACGAGCAGTACTTC
CASSGAGTGAYEQYF
>NA|TRBJ2-1|TRBV11-3
TGTGCCAGCAGCCCCAGCGCCTGGGATGAGCAGTTCTTC
CASSPSAWDEQFF
>NA|TRBJ1-1|TRBV14
TGTGCCAGCAGCCAGGGCAGTTATTTTGAAGCTTTCTTT
CASSQGSYFEAFF
>NA|TRBJ1-1|TRBV4-1
TGCGCCAGCAGCCAAGAAGGTAGGGGGTTACCCACTGAAGCTTTCTTT
CASSQEGRGLPTEAFF
>TRBD1|TRBJ2-5|TRBV7-7
TGTGCTAGCAGCGACAGGGACCAAGAGACCCAGTACTTC
CASSDRDQETQYF
>NA|TRBJ2-3|TRBV4-1
TGCGCCAGCAGCCAAGACCACACAGATACGCAGTATTTT
CASSQDHTDTQYF
>TRBD1|TRBJ1-2|TRBV7-9
TGTGCCAGCAGCTTCGGGACAGACGTCCCCTTC
CASSFGTDVPF
>NA|TRBJ1-2|TRBV12-5
TGTGCTAGTGGTTTAGATGTAGGGGCCTATGGCTACACCTTC
CASGLDVGAYGYTF
>TRBD1|TRBJ1-2|TRBV28
TGTGCCAGCAGTTTACCACCGGAGGGACAGGGGGATGGCTACACCTTC
CASSLPPEGQGDGYTF
>TRBD1|TRBJ2-7|TRBV14
TGTGCCAGCAGCCGACTGATGACAGGGTTGAACGAGCAGTACTTC
CASSRLMTGLNEQYF
>NA|TRBJ2-7|TRBV7-8
TGTGCCACATCAAGGAGGGTGGAAGGGTCCTACGAGCAGTACTTC
CATSRRVEGSYEQYF
>NA|TRBJ2-6|TRBV5-1
TGCGCCAGCAGCTTGAGACCCAACGTCCTGACTTTC
CASSLRPNVLTF
>TRBD1|TRBJ1-4|TRBV14
TGTGCCAGCAGCCTTTATACAGGGGTGGGTGAAAAACTGTTTTTT
CASSLYTGVGEKLFF
>TRBD2|TRBJ2-7|TRBV7-6
TGTGCCAGCAGCCCGTCGACTAGCGGGAATTCCTACGAGCAGTACTTC
CASSPSTSGNSYEQYF
>NA|TRBJ1-1|TRBV19
TGTGCCAGTAGTCTAGGGTCAGGGGCGAACACTGAAGCTTTCTTT
CASSLGSGANTEAFF
>TRBD1|TRBJ1-5|TRBV14
TGTGCCAGCAGCCAAGGAGGGGGCTGGAATCAGCCCCAGCATTTT
CASSQGGGWNQPQHF
>NA|TRBJ2-4|TRBV3-1
TGTGCCAGCAGCGCCCCGACAGTAGCCAAAAACATTCAGTACTTC
CASSAPTVAKNIQYF
>TRBD2|TRBJ2-1|TRBV29-1
TGCAGCGCCGCCGGGACTAGCGGGAGCTATGAGCAGTTCTTC
CSAAGTSGSYEQFF
>NA|TRBJ2-7|TRBV20-1
TGCAGTGCTAGAGATTTGGTAGGGCGGAAAGGGTACGAGCAGTACTTC
CSARDLVGRKGYEQYF
>TRBD1|TRBJ2-7|TRBV5-4
TGTGCCAGCAGCCAAGGGGACAGGGGCTACGAGCAGTACTTC
CASSQGDRGYEQYF
>NA|TRBJ1-1|TRBV13
TGTGCCAGCAGCTCGCAGGGTAATGAAGCTTTCTTT
CASSSQGNEAFF
>TRBD1|TRBJ2-5|TRBV28
TGTGCCAGCAGTTGGACAGGGGGGATTGGGGAGACCCAGTACTTC
CASSWTGGIGETQYF
>NA|TRBJ2-1|TRBV2
TGTGCCAGCATGGGACGGGGCCCCAATGAGCAGTTCTTC
CASMGRGPNEQFF
>TRBD1|TRBJ2-5|TRBV30
TGTGCCTGGAGCGACGAGGGACAGGGGGAAGAGACCCAGTACTTC
CAWSDEGQGEETQYF
>TRBD1|TRBJ1-1|TRBV29-1
TGCAGCGTTGGAAACAGGGGGTCGGTGGAAGCTTTCTTT
CSVGNRGSVEAFF
>NA|TRBJ2-1|TRBV29-1
TGCAGCGTTGAAGATATGAGGGCCACCTCGAGAAATGAGCAGTTCTTC
CSVEDMRATSRNEQFF
>NA|TRBJ2-7|TRBV28
TGTGCCAGCAGTCCCGTGGGAGGTAGGAGAGACTCCTACGAGCAGTACTTC
CASSPVGGRRDSYEQYF
>TRBD2|TRBJ2-1|TRBV7-9
TGTGCCAGCAGCTTAGTCGGGACTAGCGGGAGTAATGAGCAGTTCTTC
CASSLVGTSGSNEQFF
>NA|TRBJ1-1|TRBV11-2
TGTGCCAGCAGCTTAGTTGGGACGTACCGCATGAACACTGAAGCTTTCTTT
CASSLVGTYRMNTEAFF
>NA|TRBJ2-2|TRBV24-1
TGTGCCACCAGTGAAAGGGACTCGTACACCGGGGAGCTGTTTTTT
CATSERDSYTGELFF